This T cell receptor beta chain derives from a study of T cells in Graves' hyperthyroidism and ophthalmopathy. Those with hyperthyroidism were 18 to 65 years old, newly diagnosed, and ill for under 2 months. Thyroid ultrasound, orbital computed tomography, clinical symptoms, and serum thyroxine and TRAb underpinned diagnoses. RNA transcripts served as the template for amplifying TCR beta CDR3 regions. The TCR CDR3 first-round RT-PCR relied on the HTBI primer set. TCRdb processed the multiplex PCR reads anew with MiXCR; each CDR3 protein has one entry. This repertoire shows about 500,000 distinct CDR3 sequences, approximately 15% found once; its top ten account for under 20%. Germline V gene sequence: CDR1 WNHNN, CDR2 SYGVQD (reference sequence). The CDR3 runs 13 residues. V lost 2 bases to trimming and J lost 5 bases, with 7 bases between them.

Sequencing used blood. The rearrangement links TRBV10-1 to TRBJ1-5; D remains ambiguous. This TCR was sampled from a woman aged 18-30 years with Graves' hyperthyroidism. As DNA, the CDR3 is TGCGCCAGCAGTGAGAATCCAGATCAGCCCCAGCATTTT. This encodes CASSENPDQPQHF.